Listed below are T cell receptor beta chains from one sample, sequenced in a study of Ad26.COV2.S vaccination and SARS-CoV-2 variants. TCRdb's copy holds only in-frame clones and misses some; the assay was immunoSEQ multiplex PCR. The table includes roughly 350,000 clones, roughly 90% detected once. The material sequenced was peripheral blood, taken in a trial of Ad26.COV2.S vaccine versus placebo. These receptors originate from a person aged 18-65 years who received the Ad26.COV2.S COVID-19 vaccine or a placebo. CDR3s include the opening cysteine and the closing phenylalanine or tryptophan. The order of the fields is clone size, J gene, V gene, D gene, CDR3 protein, CDR3 DNA. The D gene is left open where the match is weak. Not every row has a clone size; where given, it reads once, few, many or a size class.

abundance: -
j_gene: TRBJ2-5
v_gene: TRBV5-4
d_gene: -
CDR3aa: CASSSRGGVTQYF
CDR3nt: TGTGCCAGCAGCTCCAGGGGGGGAGTGACCCAGTACTTC

abundance: -
j_gene: TRBJ2-1
v_gene: TRBV19
d_gene: TRBD1
CDR3aa: CASSIVQGAKDNEQFF
CDR3nt: TGTGCCAGTAGTATCGTCCAGGGGGCTAAGGACAATGAGCAGTTCTTC

abundance: -
j_gene: TRBJ2-3
v_gene: TRBV5-1
d_gene: -
CDR3aa: CASSTQTGIASTDTQYF
CDR3nt: TGCGCCAGCAGCACGCAGACCGGAATCGCTAGCACAGATACGCAGTATTTT

abundance: -
j_gene: TRBJ1-2
v_gene: TRBV7-8
d_gene: -
CDR3aa: CASSPQGRGYTF
CDR3nt: TGTGCCAGCAGCCCCCAGGGCAGGGGCTACACCTTC

abundance: -
j_gene: TRBJ2-3
v_gene: TRBV6-4
d_gene: -
CDR3aa: CASSLGLETDTQYF
CDR3nt: TGTGCCAGCAGCTTGGGACTGGAAACAGATACGCAGTATTTT

abundance: -
j_gene: TRBJ2-7
v_gene: TRBV7-8
d_gene: -
CDR3aa: CASSSRWDDRIAEQYF
CDR3nt: TGTGCCAGCAGCTCCCGTTGGGACGACAGAATTGCCGAGCAGTACTTC

abundance: -
j_gene: TRBJ2-1
v_gene: TRBV6-5
d_gene: TRBD1
CDR3aa: CASSYDRGYEQFF
CDR3nt: TGTGCCAGCAGTTACGACAGGGGCTATGAGCAGTTCTTC

abundance: -
j_gene: TRBJ2-7
v_gene: TRBV5-1
d_gene: -
CDR3aa: CASSLARGPQDEQYF
CDR3nt: TGCGCCAGCAGCTTGGCCAGGGGCCCTCAAGACGAGCAGTACTTC

abundance: -
j_gene: TRBJ1-2
v_gene: TRBV18
d_gene: -
CDR3aa: CASSPQQEDGYTF
CDR3nt: TGTGCCAGCTCACCACAACAAGAAGATGGCTACACCTTC

abundance: -
j_gene: TRBJ1-2
v_gene: TRBV7-2
d_gene: TRBD1
CDR3aa: CASSSNHRGYGYTF
CDR3nt: TGTGCCAGCAGCTCCAACCACAGGGGCTATGGCTACACCTTC

abundance: -
j_gene: TRBJ2-5
v_gene: TRBV3-1/TRBV3-2
d_gene: -
CDR3aa: CASSGTSRETQYF
CDR3nt: TGTGCCAGCAGCGGTACTTCCCGAGAGACCCAGTACTTC

abundance: -
j_gene: TRBJ2-1
v_gene: TRBV6-1
d_gene: TRBD2
CDR3aa: CASSEGAWTSSYNEQFF
CDR3nt: TGTGCCAGCAGTGAAGGGGCGTGGACTAGCTCCTACAATGAGCAGTTCTTC

abundance: -
j_gene: TRBJ1-1
v_gene: TRBV27
d_gene: -
CDR3aa: CASSFWGSGTGEAFF
CDR3nt: TGTGCCAGCAGTTTCTGGGGTTCTGGAACGGGTGAAGCTTTCTTT

abundance: -
j_gene: TRBJ2-7
v_gene: TRBV3-1/TRBV3-2
d_gene: -
CDR3aa: CASSQDGREQYF
CDR3nt: TGTGCCAGCAGCCAAGATGGGCGGGAGCAGTACTTC

abundance: -
j_gene: TRBJ1-2
v_gene: TRBV28
d_gene: -
CDR3aa: CASSSRGGMTYGYTF
CDR3nt: TGTGCCAGCAGTTCGAGGGGGGGGATGACCTATGGCTACACCTTC

abundance: -
j_gene: TRBJ1-5
v_gene: TRBV19
d_gene: -
CDR3aa: CASSIETPSGANQPQHF
CDR3nt: TGTGCCAGTAGTATAGAGACCCCCAGCGGGGCCAATCAGCCCCAGCATTTT

abundance: -
j_gene: TRBJ2-1
v_gene: TRBV6-6
d_gene: -
CDR3aa: CASSLNRDAYNEQFF
CDR3nt: TGTGCCAGCAGCTTAAACAGGGACGCCTACAATGAGCAGTTCTTC

abundance: once
j_gene: TRBJ2-5
v_gene: TRBV27
d_gene: -
CDR3aa: CASGLLAPNGETQYF
CDR3nt: TGTGCCAGCGGCCTGCTTGCCCCCAATGGGGAGACCCAGTACTTC

abundance: -
j_gene: TRBJ1-2
v_gene: TRBV20-1
d_gene: -
CDR3aa: CSASGQVYGYTF
CDR3nt: TGCAGTGCTAGTGGGCAGGTCTATGGCTACACCTTC

abundance: -
j_gene: TRBJ1-2
v_gene: TRBV18
d_gene: -
CDR3aa: CASSPDGRYGYTF
CDR3nt: TGTGCCAGCTCACCGGATGGAAGATACGGCTACACCTTC

abundance: -
j_gene: TRBJ1-2
v_gene: TRBV28
d_gene: -
CDR3aa: CASGAPNYGYTF
CDR3nt: TGTGCCAGCGGCGCCCCAAACTATGGCTACACCTTC

abundance: -
j_gene: TRBJ1-5
v_gene: TRBV4-3
d_gene: TRBD1
CDR3aa: CASSAGQGDNQPQHF
CDR3nt: TGCGCCAGCAGCGCCGGACAGGGAGACAATCAGCCCCAGCATTTT

abundance: -
j_gene: TRBJ2-7
v_gene: TRBV5-1
d_gene: -
CDR3aa: CASSLVAQGGSEQYF
CDR3nt: TGCGCCAGCAGCTTGGTGGCTCAGGGAGGTTCCGAGCAGTACTTC

abundance: -
j_gene: TRBJ2-7
v_gene: TRBV19
d_gene: -
CDR3aa: CASSIQGGSYEQYF
CDR3nt: TGTGCCAGTAGTATCCAGGGGGGTAGCTACGAGCAGTACTTC

abundance: -
j_gene: TRBJ2-1
v_gene: TRBV11-2
d_gene: -
CDR3aa: CASSPGASGQFF
CDR3nt: TGTGCCAGCAGCCCAGGCGCAAGCGGGCAGTTCTTC

abundance: -
j_gene: TRBJ1-4
v_gene: TRBV27
d_gene: TRBD1
CDR3aa: CASSFNPTGRNEKLFF
CDR3nt: TGTGCCAGCAGTTTCAATCCGACAGGGCGCAATGAAAAACTGTTTTTT

abundance: -
j_gene: TRBJ2-7
v_gene: TRBV10-3
d_gene: -
CDR3aa: CAISESVSYEQYF
CDR3nt: TGTGCCATCAGTGAGTCAGTGTCCTACGAGCAGTACTTC

abundance: few
j_gene: TRBJ1-6
v_gene: TRBV6-5
d_gene: TRBD1
CDR3aa: CASSTGQGYNSPLHF
CDR3nt: TGTGCCAGCAGTACGGGACAGGGATATAATTCACCCCTCCACTTT

abundance: -
j_gene: TRBJ2-7
v_gene: TRBV4-3
d_gene: TRBD1
CDR3aa: CASSRGQGSYEQYF
CDR3nt: TGCGCCAGCAGCCGAGGACAGGGCTCCTACGAGCAGTACTTC

abundance: -
j_gene: TRBJ2-7
v_gene: TRBV10-3
d_gene: -
CDR3aa: CAIKPPSSYEQYF
CDR3nt: TGTGCCATCAAGCCACCGAGCTCCTACGAGCAGTACTTC

abundance: -
j_gene: TRBJ2-7
v_gene: TRBV10-3
d_gene: -
CDR3aa: CAISGGPNSYEQYF
CDR3nt: TGTGCCATCAGTGGAGGGCCAAACTCCTACGAGCAGTACTTC

abundance: few
j_gene: TRBJ1-1
v_gene: TRBV27
d_gene: -
CDR3aa: CASSLSTADTEAFF
CDR3nt: TGTGCCAGCAGTTTATCGACAGCGGACACTGAAGCTTTCTTT

abundance: -
j_gene: TRBJ2-2
v_gene: TRBV2
d_gene: TRBD1
CDR3aa: CASRARTGAAGELFF
CDR3nt: TGTGCCAGCAGGGCTAGGACAGGGGCGGCCGGGGAGCTGTTTTTT

abundance: -
j_gene: TRBJ1-1
v_gene: TRBV10-2
d_gene: -
CDR3aa: CASILGLNTEAFF
CDR3nt: -

abundance: -
j_gene: TRBJ1-5
v_gene: TRBV19
d_gene: -
CDR3aa: CASNDWTVYSNQPQHF
CDR3nt: TGTGCCAGTAACGACTGGACAGTCTATAGCAATCAGCCCCAGCATTTT

abundance: -
j_gene: TRBJ2-2
v_gene: TRBV30
d_gene: TRBD2
CDR3aa: CAWSVRGLREVYTGELFF
CDR3nt: TGTGCCTGGAGTGTAAGGGGATTGCGGGAGGTTTACACCGGGGAGCTGTTTTTT

abundance: -
j_gene: TRBJ2-7
v_gene: TRBV28
d_gene: -
CDR3aa: CASSSNGVRYEQYF
CDR3nt: TGTGCCAGCAGTTCAAACGGAGTGAGGTACGAGCAGTACTTC

abundance: -
j_gene: TRBJ2-7
v_gene: TRBV6-2/TRBV6-3
d_gene: -
CDR3aa: CASSYLGLRSGNYEQYF
CDR3nt: TGTGCCAGCAGTTACCTGGGGCTCAGATCGGGGAACTACGAGCAGTACTTC

abundance: -
j_gene: TRBJ1-3
v_gene: TRBV4-3
d_gene: -
CDR3aa: CASSQDYRNSGNTIYF
CDR3nt: TGCGCCAGCAGCCAAGATTATAGAAACTCTGGAAACACCATATATTTT

abundance: -
j_gene: TRBJ2-7
v_gene: TRBV5-5
d_gene: -
CDR3aa: CASSSLATQAGEQYF
CDR3nt: TGTGCCAGCAGCTCCCTGGCCACTCAGGCCGGCGAGCAGTACTTC

abundance: -
j_gene: TRBJ1-5
v_gene: TRBV19
d_gene: -
CDR3aa: CASSGLIYSNQPQHF
CDR3nt: TGTGCCAGTAGTGGACTTATCTATAGCAATCAGCCCCAGCATTTT

abundance: -
j_gene: TRBJ2-1
v_gene: TRBV11-2
d_gene: TRBD1
CDR3aa: CASSLDPRTGGNSYNEQFF
CDR3nt: TGTGCCAGCAGCTTAGACCCTAGGACAGGGGGCAATTCCTACAATGAGCAGTTCTTC

abundance: -
j_gene: TRBJ1-4
v_gene: TRBV2
d_gene: -
CDR3aa: CASSRDYNEKLFF
CDR3nt: TGTGCCAGCAGCCGGGACTATAATGAAAAACTGTTTTTT

abundance: -
j_gene: TRBJ2-1
v_gene: TRBV5-6
d_gene: -
CDR3aa: CASSKGLKFF
CDR3nt: TGTGCCAGCAGCAAGGGCTTGAAGTTCTTC

abundance: -
j_gene: TRBJ2-1
v_gene: TRBV10-3
d_gene: -
CDR3aa: CAISEMGHEQFF
CDR3nt: TGTGCCATCAGTGAGATGGGCCATGAGCAGTTCTTC

abundance: few
j_gene: TRBJ1-6
v_gene: TRBV9
d_gene: -
CDR3aa: CASSVRVDNSPLHF
CDR3nt: TGTGCCAGCAGCGTCAGGGTGGATAATTCACCCCTCCACTTT

abundance: -
j_gene: TRBJ2-1
v_gene: TRBV3-1/TRBV3-2
d_gene: -
CDR3aa: CASSPLPGLHWWQFF
CDR3nt: TGTGCCAGCAGCCCACTCCCCGGCTTACATTGGTGGCAGTTCTTC

abundance: -
j_gene: TRBJ1-4
v_gene: TRBV28
d_gene: -
CDR3aa: CASSLVRDNEKLFF
CDR3nt: TGTGCCAGCAGTTTAGTACGGGATAATGAAAAACTGTTTTTT

abundance: -
j_gene: TRBJ2-7
v_gene: TRBV2
d_gene: TRBD2
CDR3aa: CASAREVEYF
CDR3nt: TGTGCCAGCGCGCGGGAGGTAGAGTACTTC

abundance: -
j_gene: TRBJ2-1
v_gene: TRBV6-2/TRBV6-3
d_gene: TRBD1
CDR3aa: CASSPWGQGAQNNEQFF
CDR3nt: TGTGCCAGCAGTCCCTGGGGACAGGGGGCACAAAACAATGAGCAGTTCTTC